This TCR beta chain was documented in a study of blood T cells in healthy people across ages. The second PCR ran roughly 6 to 11 cycles with a sample-barcoded 5' primer and J-beta primers. Unique molecular identifiers of 12 random nucleotides labeled each cDNA. TCRdb recomputed calls from the 5' RACE reads with MiXCR, one row per CDR3 protein. The data show 980,000 or so distinct CDR3 sequences, roughly 52% seen once. This clonotype was recorded a few times. The antigen is undetermined. Findings of the study overall: Older individuals had lower TCR beta diversity per million T cells (the decline was roughly linear).

Each sample gave at least 7 million isolated PBMCs. The sequence was obtained from a man aged 25 to 45 in good health. The sample was blood.

For the CDR3, the DNA is TGTGCCAGCAGTCTTAGCGGGGGGGCTTATACGCAGTATTTT. It encodes CASSLSGGAYTQYF. The gene calls are TRBV12-3 or TRBV12-4 and TRBJ2-3; 11 nucleotides match TRBD2. The CDR3 length is 14 residues. Germline trimming cut 5 bases from V and 7 bases from J; bases unmatched to any gene: 5.